This T cell receptor beta chain stems from a study of a mutant IDH1 vaccine in newly diagnosed glioma. Study at large: The treated population exhibited a male proportion of roughly 62%, a female proportion of around 38%, and a mean age of about 40 years. Patients arrived already treated with radiotherapy, temozolomide, or both, most having had both.

Specified time point: baseline, week 1 (first vaccination visit). Stated treatment: pre-vaccination baseline after standard-of-care therapy. The donors' diagnosis was new WHO grade 3 or 4 astrocytoma that was IDH1-mutant and ATRX-lost. Overall study results and limits: Vaccine-induced immune responses were detected in over 90% of patients.

As regards this clone: Antigen: not known.

The CDR3 extends over 14 amino acids. Germline V gene sequence: CDR1 SGHAT, CDR2 FQNNGV. The V gene end was trimmed by 3 bases and the J gene end by 5 bases; junction bases not matched to a gene: 7. Produced via immunoSEQ multiplex PCR; TCRdb's table is partial and in-frame only. The sample shows about 88,000 clones, over 75% of them seen only once. The source is a middle-aged man with glioma. Some clones in this sample may be carry-over from other donors' samples. Sequences were derived from PBMCs, sampled from a glioma patient treated with radiotherapy, temozolomide or both. This chain joins TRBV11-2 and TRBJ2-7; 7 bases line up with TRBD1. CDR3 DNA sequence: TGTGCCAGCAGCTTTACAGGGGATGGGGACGAGCAGTACTTC. Amino acid sequence: CASSFTGDGDEQYF. The full variable domain, completed using reference TRBV11-2 and TRBJ2-7, is EAGVAQSPRYKIIEKRQSVAFWCNPISGHATLYWYQQILGQGPKLLIQFQNNGVVDDSQLPKDRFSAERLKGVDSTLKIQPAKLEDSAVYLCASSFTGDGDEQYFGPGTRLTVT.